This T cell receptor beta chain was found in a study of cytomegalovirus exposure and HLA in healthy donors. Study results and limitations: A link between a missense DCLRE1C variant and TCR beta V- and J-gene trimming emerged from a later analysis.

Of note for this clone: Antigen: not known.

CDR1 SGHTS and CDR2 YDEGEE come from the germline V gene. Trimming stripped 4 bases from V and 3 bases from J, with 14 bases between. This CDR3 is built from 15 residues. Primers included in the PCR were 60 Vbeta and 13 Jbeta primers. Clones were sequenced by immunoSEQ multiplex PCR, and TCRdb holds only the in-frame ones, with some missing. The profile shows roughly 200,000 clones, about 9% of them singletons. This clonotype was sampled from a woman aged 25 to 39 in good health and CMV-seropositive. This rearrangement joins TRBV5-8 to TRBJ1-3; the D gene is possibly TRBD1 (6 bases). Sequenced input: PBMCs. CDR3 in DNA: TGTGCCAGCAGCCCTCAGGGGAGAGGTGGAAACACCATATATTTT. This encodes CASSPQGRGGNTIYF.